This T cell receptor beta chain comes out of a study of cytomegalovirus exposure and HLA in healthy donors. Study observations and caveats: Overall, under 200 TCR beta chains were annotated as cytomegalovirus-associated. Subsequent analysis revealed that first-cohort TCR clusters tended to co-occur in the 100 to 150 validation repertoires.

Trimming cost V 0 bases and J 0 bases, with 12 bases left between them. The CDR3 spans 16 residues. CDR1 is GTSNPN, CDR2 SVGIG, per germline (reference sequence). Generated by immunoSEQ multiplex PCR, the TCRdb table keeps only in-frame clones and is missing some. The sample has tens of thousands of clones; 85% to 90% are singletons. The donors were members of the validation cohort comprising about 130 subjects, separate from the roughly 600-subject first cohort. Concerning this clone: Antigen unknown.

Input material: PBMCs. This sequence joins TRBV30 and TRBJ1-3, with D possibly matching TRBD1 (6 bases). This sequence originates from a woman aged 18-29 years in good health and CMV-seropositive. The CDR3 sequence is CAWSVRGGLSGNTIYF. CDR3 nucleotide sequence: TGTGCCTGGAGTGTACGGGGGGGCCTCTCTGGAAACACCATATATTTT. The full variable domain, in which reference TRBV30 and TRBJ1-3 provide the parts outside the CDR3, is SQTIHQWPATLVQPVGSPLSLECTVEGTSNPNLYWYRQAAGRGLQLLFYSVGIGQISSEVPQNLSASRPQDRQFILSSKKLLLSDSGFYLCAWSVRGGLSGNTIYFGEGSWLTVV.